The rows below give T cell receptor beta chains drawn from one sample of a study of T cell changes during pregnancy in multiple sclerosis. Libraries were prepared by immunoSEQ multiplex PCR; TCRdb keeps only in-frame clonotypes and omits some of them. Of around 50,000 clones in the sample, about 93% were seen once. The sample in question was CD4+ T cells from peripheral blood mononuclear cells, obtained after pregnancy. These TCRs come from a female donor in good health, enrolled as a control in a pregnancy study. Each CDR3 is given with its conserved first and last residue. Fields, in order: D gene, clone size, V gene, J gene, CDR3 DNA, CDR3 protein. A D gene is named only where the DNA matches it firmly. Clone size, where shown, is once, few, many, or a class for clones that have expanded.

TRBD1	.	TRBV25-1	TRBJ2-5	TGTGCCAGCAGTGAAATCGGACAGGGGGGGACCCAGTACTTC	CASSEIGQGGTQYF
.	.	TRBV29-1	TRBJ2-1	TGCAGCGTTGATGAACCGGGACTGCTGAGGGGTTGGCAGTTCTTC	CSVDEPGLLRGWQFF
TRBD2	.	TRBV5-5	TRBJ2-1	TGTGCCAGCAGCTCCTGGGGGGGGACCTACAATGAGCAGTTCTTC	CASSSWGGTYNEQFF
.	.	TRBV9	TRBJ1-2	TGTGCCAGCAGCGTAGGGGGAACCGGGGGGATCTATGGCTACACCTTC	CASSVGGTGGIYGYTF
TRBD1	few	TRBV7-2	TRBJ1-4	TGTGCCAGCAGCCCGCGACAGGGGGCGGATGAAAAACTGTTTTTT	CASSPRQGADEKLFF
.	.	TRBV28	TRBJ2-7	TGTGCCAGCAGTCCGGGATCCTCCTACGAGCAGTACTTC	CASSPGSSYEQYF
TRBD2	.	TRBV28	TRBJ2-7	TGTGCCAGCTATGGGCGGACTAGCACGTACGAGCAGTACTTC	CASYGRTSTYEQYF
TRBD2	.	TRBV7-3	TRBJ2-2	TGTGCCAGCAGCTCAAATTCGGGGGGGTCCGGGGAGCTGTTTTTT	CASSSNSGGSGELFF
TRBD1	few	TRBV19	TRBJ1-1	TGTGCCAGTACCTTGGGACAGCGGGACACTGAAGCTTTCTTT	CASTLGQRDTEAFF
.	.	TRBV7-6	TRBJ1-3	TGTGCCAGCAGCTTAGAAGTACCTCACGGCACGGGTGGAAACACCATATATTTT	CASSLEVPHGTGGNTIYF
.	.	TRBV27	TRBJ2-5	TGTGCCAGCAGTTTAGGGGGTGTGGTTGGAGGGCAAGAGACCCAGTACTTC	CASSLGGVVGGQETQYF
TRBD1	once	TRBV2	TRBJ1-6	TGTGCCAGCAGTGAAAGGGGGCCCAGGTCTATCCGGAATTCACCCCTCCACTTT	CASSERGPRSIRNSPLHF
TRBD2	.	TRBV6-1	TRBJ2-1	TGTGCCAGCGGTCAGCGGGAGGGCCCCAATGAGCAGTTCTTC	CASGQREGPNEQFF
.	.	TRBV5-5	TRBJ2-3	TGTGCCAGCACCTCGTGGGGGGGCGCAGATACGCAGTATTTT	CASTSWGGADTQYF
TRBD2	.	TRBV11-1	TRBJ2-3	TGTGCCAGCAGCCACCGACTAGCGGGAGCAAGTACGCAGTATTTT	CASSHRLAGASTQYF
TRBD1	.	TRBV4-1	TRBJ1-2	TGCGCCAGCAGCCAGACCCGGACAGGGGATGGCTACACCTTC	CASSQTRTGDGYTF
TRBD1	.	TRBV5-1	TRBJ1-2	TGCGCCAGCAGCTCCGGACAGGGGGCGTCATATGGCTACACCTTC	CASSSGQGASYGYTF
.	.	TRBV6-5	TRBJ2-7	TGTGCCAGCAGTGGACCAGGGGTCCAGCAGTACTTC	CASSGPGVQQYF
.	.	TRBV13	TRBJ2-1	TGTGCCAGCAGATTAGCAGGGAATGAGCAGTTCTTC	CASRLAGNEQFF
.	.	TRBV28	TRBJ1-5	TGTGCCAGCAGTTTTGTGCGACAGAATCAGCCCCAGCATTTT	CASSFVRQNQPQHF
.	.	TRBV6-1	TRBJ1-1	TGTGCCAGCAGAATTCCGGGACATTCGAACACTGAAGCTTTCTTT	CASRIPGHSNTEAFF
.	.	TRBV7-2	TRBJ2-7	TGTGCCAGCAGCTTCCTAACCACCTACGAGCAGTACTTC	CASSFLTTYEQYF
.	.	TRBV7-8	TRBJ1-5	TGTGCCAGCAGCAAGGGTGGGGCGGGGTCCCAGCATTTT	CASSKGGAGSQHF
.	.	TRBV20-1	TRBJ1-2	TGCAGTGCTAGCAAGGGGGTTGGCTACACCTTC	CSASKGVGYTF
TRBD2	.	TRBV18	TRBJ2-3	TGTGCCAGCTCACCACCCCTAGCGGCCACAGATACGCAGTATTTT	CASSPPLAATDTQYF
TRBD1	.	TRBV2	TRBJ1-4	TGTGCCAGCAGTAGGGGGCTCACTAATGAAAAACTGTTTTTT	CASSRGLTNEKLFF
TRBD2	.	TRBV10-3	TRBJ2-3	TGTGCCATCAGAACTAGCGCAAGCACAGATACGCAGTATTTT	CAIRTSASTDTQYF
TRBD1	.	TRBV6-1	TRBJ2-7	TGTGCCAGCAGTGAGCGGACAGGGGGCGGGTACGAGCAGTACTTC	CASSERTGGGYEQYF
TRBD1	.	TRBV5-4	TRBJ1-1	TGTGCCAGCAGCCCCATGAGGGGACAGGGGTTTAGTGTGGCTTTCTTT	CASSPMRGQGFSVAFF
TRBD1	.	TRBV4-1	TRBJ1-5	TGCGCCAGCAGCCAACAAGGGACAGGGGATCAGCCCCAGCATTTT	CASSQQGTGDQPQHF
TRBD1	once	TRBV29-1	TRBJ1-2	TGCAGCGTTGAAGCAGGGGGGCTGAGAGGCTACACCTTC	CSVEAGGLRGYTF
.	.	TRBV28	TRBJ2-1	TGTGCCGGTCAGGGTTCCCTAGCGTCTTACAATGAGCAGTTCTTC	CAGQGSLASYNEQFF
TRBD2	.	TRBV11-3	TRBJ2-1	TGTGCCAGCAGCCCCGGACTAGCCGGACTCAATGAGCAGTTCTTC	CASSPGLAGLNEQFF
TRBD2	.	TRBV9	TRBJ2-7	TGTGCCAGCAGCGTAGACCCACCGGGACTAGCGCATGACGAGCAGTACTTC	CASSVDPPGLAHDEQYF
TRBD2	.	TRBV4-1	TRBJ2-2	TGCGCCAGCAGCCAAGAACGAGCGGGAAGAATAAACACCGGGGAGCTGTTTTTT	CASSQERAGRINTGELFF
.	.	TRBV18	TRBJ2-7	TGTGCCAGCTCACAAGGGGGTAGGGGCCACGAGCAGTACTTC	CASSQGGRGHEQYF
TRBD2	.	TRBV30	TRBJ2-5	TGTGCCTGGAGCTTGGGTCTCGCGGGGGTTGCAGAGACCCAGTACTTC	CAWSLGLAGVAETQYF
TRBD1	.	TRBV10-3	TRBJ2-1	TGTGCCATCAGTATAGGGACAGGGGGCTTAGTTGAGAATGAGCAGTTCTTC	CAISIGTGGLVENEQFF
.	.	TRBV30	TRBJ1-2	TGTGCCTGGGCTTCAGGGGCGGCTAACTATGGCTACACCTTC	CAWASGAANYGYTF
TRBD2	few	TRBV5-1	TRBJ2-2	TGCGCCAGCAGCTGGATTCCTAGCGGGGGGTTCGCGAACACCGGGGAGCTGTTTTTT	CASSWIPSGGFANTGELFF